These 29 T cell receptor beta chains were sequenced from one sample in a study of early stage breast cancer tumors. Some clones are missing from TCRdb's copy, which holds only in-frame ones; the method was immunoSEQ multiplex PCR. The table records roughly 53,000 clones, 75% to 95% of them present only once. The sequenced sample consisted of blood. These TCRs come from a person between 65 and 79 years old with breast cancer.

The chain links TRBV9 to TRBJ1-1; 7 bases match TRBD1. The CDR3 is 14 residues long. Germline-derived CDR1 and CDR2 are SGDLS and YYNGEE. With 0 bases clipped from V and 3 bases from J, the junction kept 2 bases outside the gene matches. In DNA, the CDR3 is TGTGCCAGCAGCGTAGACCAGGGGGACACTGAAGCTTTCTTT. Its translation: CASSVDQGDTEAFF.

The V gene is TRBV4-1, the J gene TRBJ1-6, with D uncertain. The CDR3 totals 16 residues. V gave up 6 bases and J gave up 1 base, with 13 bases separating them. The germline gives CDR1 MGHRA, CDR2 YSYEKL. CDR3 coding DNA: TGCGCCAGCAGTCCTATCGGTCGGTCCTATAATTCACCCCTCCACTTT. Its protein product is CASSPIGRSYNSPLHF.

This CDR3 reads CASSSGLAGAREQFF. The CDR3 nucleotides are TGTGCCAGTAGTAGTGGACTAGCGGGAGCGCGTGAGCAGTTCTTC. The chain joins TRBV19 to TRBJ2-1, with 13 positions matching TRBD2. V lost 4 bases and J lost 9; bases outside the gene matches: 6. CDR3 length equals 15 residues. Germline values: CDR1 LNHDA, CDR2 SQIVND (reference sequence). Variable domain in full (rest from reference TRBV19 and TRBJ2-1): DGGITQSPKYLFRKEGQNVTLSCEQNLNHDAMYWYRQDPGQGLRLIYYSQIVNDFQKGDIAEGYSVSREKKESFPLTVTSAQKNPTAFYLCASSSGLAGAREQFFGPGTRLTVL.

This chain links TRBV28 with TRBJ1-6; 7 bases are a match to TRBD1. This CDR3 is built from 14 residues. Trimming took 3 bases from V and 10 from J; bases not matched to a gene: 6. CDR1 is MDHEN and CDR2 is SYDVKM in the germline V gene. This CDR3 is CASSFIRGQSPLHF. The CDR3 region has the DNA TGTGCCAGCAGTTTCATAAGGGGGCAATCACCCCTCCACTTT.

The chain joins TRBV4-1 to TRBJ2-7; D perhaps matches TRBD2 (6 bases). This CDR3 has 17 residues. The germline CDR1 and CDR2 sequences are MGHRA and YSYEKL. The germline V and J ends were trimmed by 0 bases and 0 bases, with 15 bases remaining between them. CDR3 DNA: TGCGCCAGCAGCCAAGAGGTTAGAGCGGGCATCTCCTACGAGCAGTACTTC. This codes for CASSQEVRAGISYEQYF.

The rearrangement links TRBV2 to TRBJ2-7; the match to TRBD1 covers 8 bases. The CDR3 sequence is 14 residues long. From germline, CDR1 is SNHLY and CDR2 FYNNEI. The junction had 11 bases not matched to a gene; V was cut back by 7 bases and J by 6 bases. Written as DNA, the CDR3 is TGTGCCAGCATGGGGGACAGGCAAGTAGCCGAGCAGTACTTC. Amino acid sequence: CASMGDRQVAEQYF.

The chain has TRBV19 and TRBJ2-2; 12 positions agree with TRBD2. CDR3 length: 16 residues. Unmatched junction bases numbered 4, after V lost 5 bases and J lost 3 bases. Germline-derived CDR1 and CDR2 are LNHDA and SQIVND (reference sequence). CDR3 sequence reads: CASSRLAGADTGELFF. DNA of the CDR3: TGTGCCAGTAGTCGACTAGCGGGAGCGGACACCGGGGAGCTGTTTTTT.

The rearrangement uses TRBV5-6 and TRBJ1-1; D gene ambiguous. V was cut by 5 bases and J by 0 bases, with 11 bases left in between. CDR1 is SGHDT and CDR2 is YYEEEE in the germline V gene. CDR3 size: 14 residues. The CDR3 region has the DNA TGTGCCAGCAGGTTCGCAGGCTTGAACACTGAAGCTTTCTTT. Translating gives CASRFAGLNTEAFF.

CDR3: CASSGQGRAEAFF. The CDR3 nucleotides are TGTGCCAGCAGCGGACAGGGGCGGGCTGAAGCTTTCTTT. The chain joins TRBV5-5 to TRBJ1-1; 9 nucleotides align to TRBD1. The CDR3 runs 13 residues. V trimming: 4 bases; J trimming: 6 bases; junction bases outside the gene matches: 4. The germline V gene encodes CDR1 SGHKS and CDR2 YYEKEE (reference sequence).

The chain couples TRBV5-4 to TRBJ1-1; weak D call: TRBD1 (6 bases). Germline V gives CDR1 SGHNT, CDR2 YYREEE (reference sequence). This CDR3 region has 14 residues. V was pared by 2 bases and J by 3 bases, with 11 bases between. The CDR3 reads CASSFARGDTEAFF. CDR3 nucleotides: TGTGCCAGCAGCTTCGCCAGGGGAGACACTGAAGCTTTCTTT.

The chain links TRBV5-4 to TRBJ2-7; a possible D gene is TRBD1 (5 bases). The CDR3 totals 12 residues. Germline V gene data show CDR1 as SGHNT and CDR2 as YYREEE (reference sequence). Trimming took 4 bases from V and 3 from J, leaving 8 bases between them. In nucleotides, the CDR3 is TGTGCCAGCAGCATCGACAGCTACGAGCAGTACTTC. Translating gives CASSIDSYEQYF.

This chain uses TRBV29-1 with TRBJ2-2; D ambiguous. The CDR3 spans 13 residues. Germline values: CDR1 SQVTM, CDR2 ANQGSEA. The germline V and J ends were trimmed by 4 bases and 3 bases, with 9 bases remaining between them. CDR3 residues: CSVGGGYTGELFF. The CDR3 DNA reads TGCAGCGTTGGAGGCGGATACACCGGGGAGCTGTTTTTT.

Turning to this clone: The junction shows a germline mismatch at one end, possibly a read error. The rearrangement links TRBV7-7 to TRBJ2-1, with 7 bases matching TRBD1. This CDR3 contains 16 residues. Germline assignment: CDR1 SSHAT and CDR2 FNYEAQ (reference sequence). CDR3 region: CASSPRTGDSYNEQFF. Here the CDR3 DNA reads TGTGCTAGCAGCCCCAGGACAGGAGACTCCTACAATGAGCAGTTCTTC. The variable domain in full, with the rest retrieved from reference TRBV7-7 and TRBJ2-1, is GAGVSQSPRYKVTKRGQDVTLRCDPISSHATLYWYQQALGQGPEFLTYFNYEAQPDKSGLPSDRFSAERPEGSISTLTIQRTEQRDSAMYRCASSPRTGDSYNEQFFGPGTRLTVL.

This clone was recorded once. The J gene is TRBJ2-7, the V gene TRBV5-1, with a tentative D call TRBD2 (6 bases). The germline gives CDR1 SGHRS, CDR2 YFSETQ. The CDR3 sequence is 13 residues long. Between the trimmed V and J ends, which lost 5 bases and 3 bases, there was a span of 12 bases. CDR3 in DNA: TGCGCCAGCAGTCTGCCGGGAGACTACGAGCAGTACTTC. Encoded protein: CASSLPGDYEQYF.

This chain uses TRBV13 with TRBJ2-7; D is ambiguous. This CDR3 region has 14 residues. V lost 1 base, J lost 2 bases, and 9 bases lay in between. Germline CDR1 reads PRHDT; CDR2 reads FYEKMQ (reference sequence). CDR3 loop: CASSLVQIPYEQYF. The CDR3 DNA reads TGTGCCAGCAGCTTAGTGCAGATTCCCTACGAGCAGTACTTC.

The V gene is TRBV9, the J gene TRBJ2-2; 7 bases line up with TRBD2. V lost 1 base, J lost 3 bases, and 3 bases stayed unmatched. Germline CDR1 SGDLS, CDR2 YYNGEE. This CDR3 comprises 15 residues. For the CDR3, the DNA is TGTGCCAGCAGCGTAATGGGGGGGTACACCGGGGAGCTGTTTTTT. This encodes CASSVMGGYTGELFF.

The chain uses TRBV18 and TRBJ2-7, with 9 nucleotides matching TRBD1. This CDR3 has 15 residues. Germline V CDR1 and CDR2: KGHSH, LQKENI. V was pared by 3 bases and J by 6 bases, with 9 bases of the junction left unmatched. The CDR3 reads CASSPRDRAQGEQYF. CDR3 bases: TGTGCCAGCTCACCTCGGGACAGGGCACAGGGCGAGCAGTACTTC.

The chain is built from TRBV5-1 and TRBJ2-1; D perhaps matches TRBD1 (6 bases). Germline CDR1 and CDR2: SGHRS and YFSETQ. The CDR3 runs to 14 residues. The germline V and J ends were trimmed by 7 bases and 7 bases, with 18 bases remaining between them. CDR3: CASSAAQGSNEQFF. For the CDR3, the DNA is TGCGCCAGCTCAGCCGCCCAGGGGTCGAATGAGCAGTTCTTC.

The chain joins TRBV6-1 to TRBJ1-1; TRBD1 matches 7 bases. J was trimmed by 4 bases and V by 3 bases; bases with no gene match: 5. Germline values: CDR1 MNHNS, CDR2 SASEGT. CDR3 size: 14 residues. The CDR3 DNA follows: TGTGCCAGCAGTGAGGGGCAGGGGGTCACTGAAGCTTTCTTT. Its translation is CASSEGQGVTEAFF.

The rearrangement joins TRBV6-6 to TRBJ2-7; D is possibly TRBD2 (6 bases). Germline V CDR1 and CDR2: MNHNY, SVGAGI (reference sequence). The V and J ends lost 0 bases and 7 bases respectively, with 16 bases between them. This CDR3 has 15 residues. CDR3 in amino acids: CASSYSMGPAGEQYF. The CDR3 DNA is TGTGCCAGCAGTTACTCGATGGGCCCGGCGGGGGAGCAGTACTTC.

The chain employs TRBV9 and TRBJ1-6, with TRBD1 as a possible D gene (6 bases). CDR1 is SGDLS, CDR2 YYNGEE, per germline. This CDR3 has 15 residues. The germline V and J ends were trimmed by 0 bases and 8 bases, with 12 bases remaining between them. This CDR3 is CASSVGTGKDSPLHF. CDR3 DNA: TGTGCCAGCAGCGTAGGTACAGGGAAGGATTCACCCCTCCACTTT.

The chain joins TRBV6-1 to TRBJ2-1; 8 bases map to TRBD2. Trimming took 9 bases from V and 1 from J; bases not matched to a gene: 5. The CDR3 consists of 14 residues. Germline assignment: CDR1 MNHNS and CDR2 SASEGT. DNA for the CDR3: TGTGCCAGTAACAGCGGGAGTTCCTACAATGAGCAGTTCTTC. Translating it yields CASNSGSSYNEQFF.

The J gene is TRBJ1-2, the V gene TRBV5-6; 7 nucleotides agree with TRBD1. This CDR3 spans 16 amino acids. The germline V gene encodes CDR1 SGHDT and CDR2 YYEEEE. V lost 0 bases and J lost 2; bases outside the gene matches: 7. The CDR3, as DNA: TGTGCCAGCAGCTTGGACAGGGGCGAGTGGAACTATGGCTACACCTTC. As protein: CASSLDRGEWNYGYTF.

The J gene is TRBJ2-5, the V gene TRBV11-2, with 8 bases aligning to TRBD1. CDR1 and CDR2 (germline): SGHAT, FQNNGV. The CDR3 extends over 17 amino acids. V trimming: 1 base; J trimming: 5 bases; junction bases outside the gene matches: 12. CDR3 bases: TGTGCCAGCAGCTTAGTGTTTTCAGGGGGCGAGGGGGAGACCCAGTACTTC. Amino acid sequence: CASSLVFSGGEGETQYF.

Points on this clone: A read error may account for a junction end that differs from germline. The V and J genes are TRBV7-7 and TRBJ2-5; no clear D gene. The CDR3 sequence is 13 residues long. From germline, CDR1 is SSHAT and CDR2 FNYEAQ (reference sequence). The CDR3 protein is CASSIASQETQYF. The CDR3 DNA reads as TGTGCTAGCAGCATCGCCAGCCAAGAGACCCAGTACTTC.

The genes are TRBV30 and TRBJ2-7, with a tentative D call TRBD1 (6 bases). There are 11 residues in the CDR3. The V gene's germline CDR1 is GTSNPN and CDR2 SVGIG (reference sequence). Written as DNA, the CDR3 is TGTTCGCAGGGTAGGGGGTACGAGCAGTACTTC. Protein: CSQGRGYEQYF.

This clone came up once. This chain uses TRBV2 with TRBJ2-3; 14 positions match TRBD2. This CDR3 is 16 amino acids long. Germline lookup yields CDR1 SNHLY and CDR2 FYNNEI. V was clipped by 6 bases and J by 4 bases; unmatched bases: 6. As DNA, the CDR3 is TGTGCCAGCAGATGGACTAGCGGGGGGAGTTCAGATACGCAGTATTTT. Encoded protein: CASRWTSGGSSDTQYF.

The V and J genes are TRBV19 and TRBJ1-6; 10 bases agree with TRBD1. CDR1 and CDR2 from the germline V gene are LNHDA and SQIVND (reference sequence). This CDR3 has 14 amino acids. The V gene end was trimmed by 5 bases and the J gene end by 9 bases; junction bases not matched to a gene: 4. This chain's CDR3 is CASSGDRGRSPLHF. The CDR3 DNA sequence: TGTGCCAGTAGTGGGGACAGGGGTCGTTCACCCCTCCACTTT.

The gene calls are TRBV2 and TRBJ2-5, with TRBD2 matching over 11 bases. This CDR3 has 15 residues. Losses at the gene ends were 6 bases for V and 3 bases for J; bases not matched to a gene: 6. Germline V gives CDR1 SNHLY, CDR2 FYNNEI. Written as DNA, the CDR3 is TGTGCCAGCAGCCCACTAGCGGGAGTAAAAGAGACCCAGTACTTC. It yields the protein CASSPLAGVKETQYF.